This T cell receptor beta chain was recovered during a study of blood T cell repertoires in COVID-19. Whole-study context: Collection of acute and convalescent COVID-19 samples took place in the United States, Italy and Spain. T cells, B-cell-depleted T cells, or PBMCs provided the cDNA or gDNA that served as material.

As handled by the study authors: Amplification of reference gene primers provided the estimated nucleated cell counts. TCRdb's table, derived via immunoSEQ multiplex PCR, lists solely in-frame clones and lacks some. That table gives V, J and clone size, and the DNA gave D and trimming. The table has over 300,000 clones, roughly 89% seen once. The germline CDR1 and CDR2 sequences are SGHAT and FQDESV (reference sequence). This CDR3 region has 15 residues. V was clipped by 7 bases and J by 0 bases, with 13 bases between them. The specimen was peripheral blood. This TCR was recovered from a man between 18 and 29 years old with active or convalescent COVID-19. V is TRBV11-1 and J is TRBJ1-3; D is uncertain. CDR3 sequence: CASTTRQDSGNTIYF. For the CDR3, the DNA is TGTGCCAGCACCACTCGTCAGGACTCTGGAAACACCATATATTTT.